A selection of T cell receptor beta chains follows, all from one sample in a study of shared clonotypes between healthy human individuals. This table comes from immunoSEQ multiplex PCR, and its TCRdb copy is limited to in-frame clones, with some not included. The sample yields hundreds of thousands of clones, almost 97% seen once. What was sequenced was naive CD4+ T cells sorted from blood. These receptor sequences come from a woman aged 25 to 39 in good health. The CDR3 runs from the conserved cysteine through the conserved F or W. The D gene is left open where the match is weak. Clone size is stated in some rows and not others, as once, few, many or a class when expanded.

TRBD1	.	TRBV23-1	TRBJ2-7	CACRDRGTLEQYF	TGCGCCTGCCGGGACAGGGGAACTCTCGAGCAGTACTTC
TRBD1	.	TRBV19	TRBJ2-5	CASSGGQGAFETQYF	TGTGCCAGTAGCGGGGGACAGGGGGCATTCGAGACCCAGTACTTC
TRBD2	.	TRBV6-5	TRBJ2-7	CASTATSGTYEQYF	TGTGCCAGCACAGCGACTAGCGGAACCTACGAGCAGTACTTC
.	.	TRBV27	TRBJ2-2	CASSRLGGNTGELFF	TGTGCCAGCAGCCGCTTGGGAGGGAACACCGGGGAGCTGTTTTTT
TRBD1	once	TRBV6-6	TRBJ2-7	CASSFPGTGRSYEQYF	TGTGCCAGCAGTTTCCCCGGGACAGGGAGATCCTACGAGCAGTACTTC
.	.	TRBV15	TRBJ1-1	CATSRVGARPEAFF	TGTGCCACCAGCAGAGTGGGGGCCCGGCCTGAAGCTTTCTTT
.	few	TRBV4-1	TRBJ1-2	CASSLDRDYGYTF	TGCGCCAGCAGCCTCGACAGAGACTATGGCTACACCTTC
TRBD1	.	TRBV7-2	TRBJ1-2	CASSLGTGSHGYTF	TGTGCCAGCAGCCTCGGGACAGGGAGTCATGGCTACACCTTC
TRBD1	.	TRBV6-1	TRBJ2-7	CASSLGQGGVEQYF	TGTGCCAGCAGCCTTGGACAGGGGGGGGTCGAGCAGTACTTC
.	.	TRBV28	TRBJ2-7	CASSFRGSEQYF	TGTGCCAGCAGTTTCCGGGGCTCCGAGCAGTACTTC
TRBD1	.	TRBV7-9	TRBJ2-7	CASSLEQGFYEQYF	TGTGCCAGCAGCTTGGAACAGGGGTTCTACGAGCAGTACTTC
TRBD1	.	TRBV28	TRBJ1-6	CASSNPGQSSYNSPLHF	TGTGCCAGCAGTAACCCGGGACAGAGCTCCTATAATTCACCCCTCCACTTT
.	.	TRBV7-8	TRBJ1-3	CASSLFRLPGNTIYF	TGTGCCAGCAGCTTATTTAGGTTACCTGGAAACACCATATATTTT
.	.	TRBV7-9	TRBJ1-1	CASRSNTEAFF	TGTGCCAGCAGATCGAACACTGAAGCTTTCTTT
.	.	TRBV5-1	TRBJ2-6	CASSLAGTLSSGANVLTF	TGCGCCAGCAGCTTGGCCGGGACTCTCAGCTCTGGGGCCAACGTCCTGACTTTC
.	.	TRBV19	TRBJ2-2	CASSIVGGFAGELFF	TGTGCCAGTAGTATAGTGGGGGGCTTCGCCGGGGAGCTGTTTTTT
.	.	TRBV21-1	TRBJ2-1	CASSKARQGHPGSYNEQFF	TGTGCCAGCAGCAAGGCGAGACAGGGGCATCCGGGTTCCTACAATGAGCAGTTCTTC
.	.	TRBV10-1	TRBJ1-1	CASSGSRRNTEAFF	TGCGCCAGCAGTGGGTCCAGGCGGAACACTGAAGCTTTCTTT
TRBD2	.	TRBV4-1	TRBJ2-7	CASSRGLAVQRAYEQYF	TGCGCCAGCAGTCGGGGACTAGCGGTTCAACGGGCCTACGAGCAGTACTTC
.	.	TRBV28	TRBJ2-5	CATTEKETQYF	TGTGCCACGACTGAAAAAGAGACCCAGTACTTC
.	.	TRBV9	TRBJ2-2	CASSGPNSAGELFF	TGTGCCAGCAGCGGTCCCAACAGTGCCGGGGAGCTGTTTTTT
TRBD1	.	TRBV10-2	TRBJ1-5	CASSEEGAINQPQHF	TGCGCCAGCAGTGAGGAGGGGGCGATCAATCAGCCCCAGCATTTT
.	.	TRBV27	TRBJ2-7	CASSTFRGKRAEQYF	TGTGCCAGCAGTACGTTCCGAGGAAAGCGGGCCGAGCAGTACTTC
.	.	TRBV6-5	TRBJ1-2	CASSYGSPYYGYTF	TGTGCCAGCAGTTACGGATCACCCTACTATGGCTACACCTTC
.	.	TRBV4-1	TRBJ1-6	CASSQLNSPLHF	TGCGCCAGCAGCCAATTAAATTCACCCCTCCACTTT
TRBD1	once	TRBV29-1	TRBJ2-1	CSGARQGAQNEQFF	TGCAGCGGAGCACGGCAGGGGGCGCAAAATGAGCAGTTCTTC
.	.	TRBV25-1	TRBJ2-5	CASSEDSLTQYF	TGTGCCAGCAGTGAAGACAGTTTGACCCAGTACTTC